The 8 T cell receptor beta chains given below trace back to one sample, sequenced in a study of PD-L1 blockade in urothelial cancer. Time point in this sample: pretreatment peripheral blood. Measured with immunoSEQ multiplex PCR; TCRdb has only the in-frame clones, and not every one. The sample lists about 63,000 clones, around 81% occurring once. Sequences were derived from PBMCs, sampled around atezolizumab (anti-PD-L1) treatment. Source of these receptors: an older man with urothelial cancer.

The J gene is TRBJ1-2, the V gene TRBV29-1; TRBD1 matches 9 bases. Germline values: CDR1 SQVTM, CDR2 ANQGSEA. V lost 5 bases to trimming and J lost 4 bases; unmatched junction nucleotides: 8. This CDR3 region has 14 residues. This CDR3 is CSVIGQGSFYGYTF. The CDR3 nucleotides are TGCAGCGTTATCGGACAGGGGTCTTTCTATGGCTACACCTTC.

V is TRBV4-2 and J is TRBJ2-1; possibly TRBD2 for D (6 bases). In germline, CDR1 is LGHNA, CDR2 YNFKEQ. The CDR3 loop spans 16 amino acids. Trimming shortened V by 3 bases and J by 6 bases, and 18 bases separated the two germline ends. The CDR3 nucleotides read TGTGCCAGCAGCCACCCCGGGGGACTGGAGGCCAATGAGCAGTTCTTC. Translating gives CASSHPGGLEANEQFF.

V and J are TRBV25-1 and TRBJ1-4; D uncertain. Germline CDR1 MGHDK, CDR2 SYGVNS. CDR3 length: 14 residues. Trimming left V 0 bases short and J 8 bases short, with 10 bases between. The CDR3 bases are TGTGCCAGCAGTGAATATGTCCCACGGGAAAAACTGTTTTTT. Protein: CASSEYVPREKLFF.

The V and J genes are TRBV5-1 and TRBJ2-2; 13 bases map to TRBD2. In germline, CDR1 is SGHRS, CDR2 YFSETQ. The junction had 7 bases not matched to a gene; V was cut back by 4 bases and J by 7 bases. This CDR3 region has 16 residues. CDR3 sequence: CASSPGLAGDVGELFF. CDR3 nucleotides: TGCGCCAGCAGCCCAGGACTAGCGGGAGACGTCGGGGAGCTGTTTTTT.

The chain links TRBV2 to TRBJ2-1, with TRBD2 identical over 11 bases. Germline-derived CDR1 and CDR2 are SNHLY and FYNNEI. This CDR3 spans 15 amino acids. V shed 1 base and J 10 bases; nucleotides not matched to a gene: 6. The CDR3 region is CASSEVLAGEDEQFF. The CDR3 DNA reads TGTGCCAGCAGTGAAGTACTAGCGGGAGAAGACGAGCAGTTCTTC.

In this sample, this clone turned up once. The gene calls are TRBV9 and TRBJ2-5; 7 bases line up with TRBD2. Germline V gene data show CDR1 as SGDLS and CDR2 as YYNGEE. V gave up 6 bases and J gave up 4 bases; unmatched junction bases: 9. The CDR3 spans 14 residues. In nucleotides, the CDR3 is TGTGCCAGCAACTACAATGGGGGGGGAGAGACCCAGTACTTC. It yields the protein CASNYNGGGETQYF.

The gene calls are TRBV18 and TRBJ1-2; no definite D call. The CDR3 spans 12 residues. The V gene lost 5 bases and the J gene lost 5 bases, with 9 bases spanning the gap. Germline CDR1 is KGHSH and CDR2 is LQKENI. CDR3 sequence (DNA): TGTGCCAGCTCAGGCAGTTTTTATGGCTACACCTTC. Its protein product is CASSGSFYGYTF.

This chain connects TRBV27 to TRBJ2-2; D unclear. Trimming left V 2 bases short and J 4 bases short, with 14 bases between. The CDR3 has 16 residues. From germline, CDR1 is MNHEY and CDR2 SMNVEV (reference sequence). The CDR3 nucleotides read TGTGCCAGCAGTTTACGACTGCCCAGATCCACCGGGGAGCTGTTTTTT. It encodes CASSLRLPRSTGELFF.